This entry features one T cell receptor beta chain sequence. The CDR3 is made up of 16 amino acids. CDR1 is SGHKS, CDR2 YYEKEE, per germline (reference sequence). With 5 bases clipped from V and 2 bases from J, the junction kept 9 bases outside the gene matches. TCR beta libraries were built with iRepertoire HTBI primers and Arm-PCR of CDR3 regions. TCRdb re-called the multiplex PCR reads with MiXCR, one entry per CDR3 protein. The sample comprises 400,000 to 450,000 distinct CDR3 sequences, 15% of which are singletons, and roughly 17% rests with the top ten. Time point in this sample: newly diagnosed GD, antithyroid drugs for less than 3 months. PBMC RNA served as the TCR library source. The diagnosis of Graves' disease used American Thyroid Association guidelines. The data stem from a study of regulatory T cells in long-lasting Graves disease. Background on the study: Patients newly diagnosed with Graves' had been on antithyroid drugs for under 3 months.

These sequences were also reported in another study, on T cells in Graves' hyperthyroidism and ophthalmopathy. According to that study: HTBI primers were the set used in a first-round RT-PCR of the TCR CDR3.

The material was peripheral blood mononuclear cells (PBMCs), obtained at new diagnosis, from a patient treated with antithyroid drugs. The V and J genes are TRBV5-5 and TRBJ1-3, with 8 bases that match TRBD1. The receptor comes from a woman in her 30s with Graves disease. The CDR3 sequence: CASSSGGPVAGNTIYF. CDR3 in DNA: TGTGCCAGCAGTTCAGGGGGCCCAGTCGCTGGAAACACCATATATTTT.